A single sample gave rise to the 2 T cell receptor beta chains below, sequenced in a study of regulatory T cells in long-lasting Graves disease. Indicated time point: persistent/refractory GD, antithyroid drugs over 5 years with positive TRAb. The TCR library used RNA extracted from PBMCs. Combining iRepertoire HTBI primers with Arm-PCR of CDR3 regions, the authors built TCR beta libraries. TCRdb analysed the multiplex PCR reads with MiXCR anew, one entry per CDR3 protein. The sample contains roughly 450,000 distinct CDR3 sequences, about 25% of which appear only once. The sequenced sample was peripheral blood mononuclear cells (PBMCs), obtained when the disease was refractory, from a patient treated with antithyroid drugs. These receptor sequences come from a female donor with Graves disease.

The chain links TRBV20-1 to TRBJ1-5, with D hard to call. Germline V gene sequence: CDR1 DFQATT, CDR2 SNEGSKA (reference sequence). The CDR3 has 9 residues. The CDR3 nucleotides are TGCAGGATATTACAGCCCCAGCATTTT. Its translation is CRILQPQHF.

The table lists this clonotype with a few counts. The J gene is TRBJ2-7, the V gene TRBV7-6; TRBD1 is a possible D gene (6 bases). The CDR3 spans 14 residues. The germline V gene has CDR1 SGHVS and CDR2 FNYEAQ. V gave up 5 bases and J gave up 5 bases, with 16 bases separating them. CDR3 region: CASSPETGIHEQYF. CDR3 nucleotides: TGTGCCAGCAGCCCTGAAACAGGGATCCACGAGCAGTACTTC.